The 5 T cell receptor beta chains listed next were all sequenced from one sample in a study of CD8 T cells in ankylosing spondylitis. Study-wide points: Blood of patients with ankylosing spondylitis appeared to be characterized by a TCR beta motif of several highly homologous variants.

MiXCR was run by TCRdb on the 5' RACE reads, yielding one entry per CDR3 protein. The sample has about 840,000 distinct CDR3 sequences; about an eighth are singletons. The antigens of these receptors remain unknown. Source material: blood, either unsorted or a sorted T cell fraction (not recorded which). The source of these receptors is a male donor with ankylosing spondylitis.

In its sample, this clonotype was seen a few times. The J gene is TRBJ2-7, the V gene TRBV5-4, with D tentatively TRBD1 or TRBD2 (5 bases each). Germline V CDR1 and CDR2: SGHNT, YYREEE (reference sequence). The CDR3 contains 14 residues. The V end was cut by 4 bases, the J end by 3 bases, with 14 bases between. The chain's CDR3 is CASSTSGRNYEQYF. The CDR3 nucleotides are TGTGCCAGCAGCACGTCGGGACGGAACTACGAGCAGTACTTC.

The CDR3 sequence is CASSRTGLYPSNQPQHF. The CDR3 nucleotides read TGTGCCAGCTCACGGACAGGTCTATATCCCAGCAATCAGCCCCAGCATTTT. This chain connects TRBV18 to TRBJ1-5; TRBD1 matches at 7 bases. CDR3 length: 17 residues. The germline gives CDR1 KGHSH, CDR2 LQKENI. V was clipped by 4 bases and J by 1 base; unmatched bases: 10.

The chain carries TRBV5-1 and TRBJ2-1, with D perhaps TRBD1 (5 bases). CDR1 SGHRS and CDR2 YFSETQ come from the germline V gene. This CDR3 is 14 amino acids long. Trimming took 0 bases from V and 6 from J, leaving 10 bases between them. CDR3 loop: CASSLADRLNEQFF. CDR3 DNA sequence: TGCGCCAGCAGCTTGGCCGACAGACTCAATGAGCAGTTCTTC.

This clonotype was counted between two and nine times. The genes are TRBV20-1 and TRBJ2-1; 8 bases are shared with TRBD2. The CDR3 consists of 14 residues. The trim removed 2 bases at V and 7 bases at J, leaving 7 bases unmatched. In germline, CDR1 is DFQATT, CDR2 SNEGSKA (reference sequence). The CDR3 region is CSARRSGGRNEQFF. The CDR3 bases are TGCAGTGCTAGAAGGTCGGGGGGGCGGAATGAGCAGTTCTTC.

This clonotype was seen more than once but under ten times. This sequence joins TRBV10-3 and TRBJ2-5, with 9 bases identical to TRBD2. CDR1 and CDR2 from the germline V gene are ENHRY and SYGVKD. This CDR3 is 16 amino acids long. The ends lost 5 bases at V and 2 bases at J; junction bases unmatched: 9. Here the CDR3 reads CAISWSGGSLQETQYF. The CDR3 nucleotides read TGTGCCATCAGTTGGAGCGGGGGGTCTCTTCAAGAGACCCAGTACTTC.